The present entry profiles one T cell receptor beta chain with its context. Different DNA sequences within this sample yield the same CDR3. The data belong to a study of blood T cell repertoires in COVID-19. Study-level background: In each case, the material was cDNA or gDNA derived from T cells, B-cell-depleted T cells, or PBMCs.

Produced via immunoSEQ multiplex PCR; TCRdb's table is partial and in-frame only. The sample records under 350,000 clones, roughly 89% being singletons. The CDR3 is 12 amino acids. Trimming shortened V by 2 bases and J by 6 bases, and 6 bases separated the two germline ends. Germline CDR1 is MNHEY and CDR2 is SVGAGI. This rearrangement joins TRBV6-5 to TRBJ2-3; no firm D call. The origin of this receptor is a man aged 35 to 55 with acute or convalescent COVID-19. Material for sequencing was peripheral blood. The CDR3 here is CASSYVSDTQYF. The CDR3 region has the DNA TGTGCCAGCAGTTACGTGTCGGATACGCAGTATTTT.